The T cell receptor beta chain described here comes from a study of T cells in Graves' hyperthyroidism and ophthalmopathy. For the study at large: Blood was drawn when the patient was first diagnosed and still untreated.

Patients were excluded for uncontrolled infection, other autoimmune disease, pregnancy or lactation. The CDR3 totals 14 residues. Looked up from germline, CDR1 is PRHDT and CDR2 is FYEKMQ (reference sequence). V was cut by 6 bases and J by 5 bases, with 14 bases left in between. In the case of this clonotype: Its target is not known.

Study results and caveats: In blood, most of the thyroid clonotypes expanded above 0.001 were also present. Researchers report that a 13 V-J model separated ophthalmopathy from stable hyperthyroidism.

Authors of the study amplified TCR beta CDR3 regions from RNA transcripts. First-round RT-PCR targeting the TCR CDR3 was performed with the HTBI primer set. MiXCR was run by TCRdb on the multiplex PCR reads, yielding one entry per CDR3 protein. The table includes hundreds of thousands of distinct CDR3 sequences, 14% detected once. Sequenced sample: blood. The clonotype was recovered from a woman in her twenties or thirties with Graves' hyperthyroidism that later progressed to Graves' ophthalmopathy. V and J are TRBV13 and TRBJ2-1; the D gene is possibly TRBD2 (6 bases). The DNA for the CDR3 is TGTGCCAGCAGTTTTACCGGGACTCACAATGAGCAGTTCTTC. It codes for CASSFTGTHNEQFF. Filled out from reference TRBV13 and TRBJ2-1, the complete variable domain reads AAGVIQSPRHLIKEKRETATLKCYPIPRHDTVYWYQQGPGQDPQFLISFYEKMQSDKGSIPDRFSAQQFSDYHSELNMSSLELGDSALYFCASSFTGTHNEQFFGPGTRLTVL.